This TCR beta chain derives from a study of blood T cell repertoires in COVID-19. Overall study context: COVID-19 samples, acute and convalescent, were from the United States, Italy and Spain. In each case, the material was cDNA or gDNA derived from T cells, B-cell-depleted T cells, or PBMCs.

In the study's own analysis: Amplification from reference gene primers served as the basis for estimated nucleated cell counts. Here immunoSEQ multiplex PCR was the method, and the copy in TCRdb shows in-frame clones only, minus some. V and J calls and clone size come straight from that table; D and trimming were deduced from the DNA. The profile shows more than 95,000 clones, about four fifths of them singletons. Per germline, CDR1 SGHRS and CDR2 YFSETQ. The length of the CDR3 is 13 residues. The germline V and J ends were trimmed by 2 bases and 8 bases, with 10 bases remaining between them. Source material: peripheral blood. The TCR comes from a man between 60 and 75 years old with acute or convalescent COVID-19. This sequence joins TRBV5-1 and TRBJ1-4; tentatively, D is TRBD1 (5 bases). DNA of the CDR3: TGCGCCAGCAGCTTTTTTGGGGGGGAAAAACTGTTTTTT. Translation gives CASSFFGGEKLFF.